Below, 19 T cell receptor beta chains from the same sample are listed, as sequenced in a study of blood T cell repertoires in COVID-19. Here immunoSEQ multiplex PCR was the method, and the copy in TCRdb shows in-frame clones only, minus some. The data show about 190,000 clones, approximately 85% seen once. Material for sequencing was peripheral blood. The receptors were gathered from a woman aged 70-85 years with active or convalescent COVID-19.

This clone was found a few times. The chain combines TRBV19 with TRBJ2-1; 9 bases match TRBD2. Per the germline V gene, CDR1 is LNHDA and CDR2 is SQIVND (reference sequence). Germline trimming cut 5 bases from V and 2 bases from J; bases unmatched to any gene: 7. The length of the CDR3 is 16 residues. CDR3 bases: TGTGCCAGTAGTGTTAGCGGGAGTTACACCTACAATGAGCAGTTCTTC. Translating it yields CASSVSGSYTYNEQFF. Together with reference TRBV19 and TRBJ2-1, the CDR3 gives the full variable domain: DGGITQSPKYLFRKEGQNVTLSCEQNLNHDAMYWYRQDPGQGLRLIYYSQIVNDFQKGDIAEGYSVSREKKESFPLTVTSAQKNPTAFYLCASSVSGSYTYNEQFFGPGTRLTVL.

Points on this clone: One base away lies a much larger clone, so this may be a sequencing read error. The rearrangement joins TRBV5-1 to TRBJ1-6; 9 nucleotides line up with TRBD1. The CDR3 contains 15 residues. The junction had 6 bases not matched to a gene; V was cut back by 7 bases and J by 4 bases. From germline, CDR1 is SGHRS and CDR2 YFSETQ. The CDR3 DNA reads as TGCGCCAGCGGCAGGGACAGGGATTATAATTCACCCCTCCACTTT. Protein product: CASGRDRDYNSPLHF. Full variable domain (missing parts from reference TRBV5-1 and TRBJ1-6): KAGVTQTPRYLIKTRGQQVTLSCSPISGHRSVSWYQQTPGQGLQFLFEYFSETQRNKGNFPGRFSGRQFSNSRSEMNVSTLELGDSALYLCASGRDRDYNSPLHFGNGTRLTVT.

This sequence joins TRBV28 and TRBJ1-1; no clear D gene. The V end lost 2 bases, the J end lost 8 bases, and 6 bases lay between the germline ends. Germline CDR1 MDHEN, CDR2 SYDVKM. This CDR3 region has 11 residues. The CDR3 is CASSLGLEAFF. CDR3 in DNA: TGTGCCAGCAGTTTAGGACTAGAAGCTTTCTTT. Complete variable domain (other parts from reference TRBV28 and TRBJ1-1): DVKVTQSSRYLVKRTGEKVFLECVQDMDHENMFWYRQDPGLGLRLIYFSYDVKMKEKGDIPEGYSVSREKKERFSLILESASTNQTSMYLCASSLGLEAFFGQGTRLTVV.

This rearrangement joins TRBV14 to TRBJ2-5; D is undetermined. CDR1 SGHDN and CDR2 FVKESK come from the germline V gene. Trimming cost V 1 base and J 7 bases, with 4 bases left between them. The CDR3 is made up of 11 amino acids. CDR3 nucleotide sequence: TGTGCCAGCAGCCAAGCGGGGACCCAGTACTTC. It codes for CASSQAGTQYF.

This clone came up once. The chain combines TRBV3-1 (or the pseudogene TRBV3-2) with TRBJ1-6, with 10 nucleotides matching TRBD1. Germline V gives CDR1 LGHDT, CDR2 YNNKEL (reference sequence). The V gene end was trimmed by 1 base and the J gene end by 4 bases; junction bases not matched to a gene: 4. The CDR3 extends over 17 amino acids. The CDR3 region has the DNA TGTGCCAGCAGCCAAGGAGGGGGACAGGGGTATAATTCACCCCTCCACTTT. Protein sequence: CASSQGGGQGYNSPLHF.

The DNA of the CDR3 is TGTGCCAGCAGTGAAACGAGGTCGAACACCGGGGAGCTGTTTTTT. Its translation is CASSETRSNTGELFF. The rearrangement uses TRBV2 and TRBJ2-2; D ambiguous. Germline CDR1 reads SNHLY; CDR2 reads FYNNEI. CDR3 length: 15 amino acids. The V end was cut by 2 bases, the J end by 0 bases, with 7 bases between.

V is TRBV27 and J is TRBJ2-5; 7 bases align to TRBD2. V shed 2 bases and J 2 bases; nucleotides not matched to a gene: 5. Germline lookup yields CDR1 MNHEY and CDR2 SMNVEV (reference sequence). The length of the CDR3 is 15 residues. For the CDR3, the DNA is TGTGCCAGCAGTTTAGTTACTAGCGTGCAAGAGACCCAGTACTTC. Translation: CASSLVTSVQETQYF.

The rearrangement joins TRBV24-1 to TRBJ2-4; 7 bases map to TRBD1. The CDR3 length is 16 residues. Germline V gives CDR1 KGHDR, CDR2 SFDVKD. The ends lost 5 bases at V and 4 bases at J; junction bases unmatched: 10. CDR3 loop: CATSASTGTDKNIQYF. CDR3 nucleotide sequence: TGTGCCACCAGTGCAAGTACCGGGACAGATAAAAACATTCAGTACTTC.

This rearrangement joins TRBV6-6 to TRBJ2-7, with TRBD2 matching 9 bases. The CDR3 has 14 amino acids. J gave up 6 bases and V 5 bases, and 8 bases lay outside the gene matches. The germline CDR1 and CDR2 sequences are MNHNY and SVGAGI (reference sequence). CDR3 protein: CASSPPGLAAEQYF. The CDR3 DNA reads as TGTGCCAGCAGTCCTCCGGGACTAGCAGCCGAGCAGTACTTC.

The rearrangement joins TRBV7-9 to TRBJ2-6, with D maybe TRBD1 (6 bases). This CDR3 region has 16 residues. V gave up 4 bases and J gave up 2 bases, with 12 bases separating them. In germline, CDR1 is SEHNR, CDR2 FQNEAQ (reference sequence). The CDR3 nucleotides are TGTGCCAGCAGCTCCGAGGGGGACCCTGGGGCCAACGTCCTGACTTTC. As protein: CASSSEGDPGANVLTF.

This clone has a handful of counts. The rearrangement links TRBV7-9 to TRBJ2-1, with 13 bases that match TRBD2. Germline trimming cut 5 bases from V and 2 bases from J; bases unmatched to any gene: 9. Germline assignment: CDR1 SEHNR and CDR2 FQNEAQ (reference sequence). This CDR3 has 18 residues. CDR3 sequence: CASSAGLAGVGPYNEQFF. The CDR3 region has the DNA TGTGCCAGCAGCGCCGGACTAGCGGGAGTCGGTCCCTACAATGAGCAGTTCTTC.

The V and J genes are TRBV2 and TRBJ2-2; 7 bases are a match to TRBD2. This CDR3 has 15 residues. Germline CDR1 is SNHLY and CDR2 is FYNNEI. Unmatched junction bases numbered 9, after V lost 6 bases and J lost 5 bases. The CDR3 nucleotides are TGTGCCAGCAGGGAGCTATTGGGAGGGACCGGGGAGCTGTTTTTT. It encodes CASRELLGGTGELFF.

The V gene is TRBV7-9, the J gene TRBJ2-1, with no clear D. The V gene's germline CDR1 is SEHNR and CDR2 FQNEAQ (reference sequence). There are 16 residues in the CDR3. Trimming took off 7 bases at V and 6 bases at J, with 22 bases between the two ends. CDR3 bases: TGTGCCAGCACCCGTTCCGCTATGACTCCGGGCAATGAGCAGTTCTTC. Translated: CASTRSAMTPGNEQFF.

This clone occurred once. The chain is built from TRBV18 and TRBJ1-3; the match to TRBD1 covers 8 bases. CDR1 is KGHSH and CDR2 is LQKENI in the germline V gene. V shed 1 base and J 2 bases; nucleotides not matched to a gene: 13. The CDR3 is 19 amino acids. The CDR3 bases are TGTGCCAGCTCACCACTCCCGCTATCAGACAGGGGAACTGGAAACACCATATATTTT. Translated, it gives CASSPLPLSDRGTGNTIYF. The entire variable domain, with the rest obtained from reference TRBV18 and TRBJ1-3, is as follows: NAGVMQNPRHLVRRRGQEARLRCSPMKGHSHVYWYRQLPEEGLKFMVYLQKENIIDESGMPKERFSAEFPKEGPSILRIQQVVRGDSAAYFCASSPLPLSDRGTGNTIYFGEGSWLTVV.

This rearrangement joins TRBV27 to TRBJ2-7, with 7 bases lining up with TRBD2. The V gene's germline CDR1 is MNHEY and CDR2 SMNVEV (reference sequence). This CDR3 is 13 amino acids long. Trimming at V came to 7 bases and at J to 0 bases, leaving 3 bases not matched to a gene. CDR3 protein: CASKTSASYEQYF. CDR3 in DNA: TGTGCCAGCAAAACTAGCGCCTCCTACGAGCAGTACTTC.

The chain carries TRBV11-2 and TRBJ1-4; 9 bases fit TRBD1. The ends lost 5 bases at V and 8 bases at J; junction bases unmatched: 9. Germline CDR1 reads SGHAT; CDR2 reads FQNNGV. There are 15 residues in the CDR3. The chain's CDR3 is CASSRYQDRGEKLFF. The CDR3 DNA reads TGTGCCAGCAGCCGGTATCAAGACAGGGGGGAAAAACTGTTTTTT.

This chain uses TRBV6-6 with TRBJ1-2; D uncertain. CDR1 and CDR2 (germline): MNHNY, SVGAGI (reference sequence). The V and J ends lost 2 bases and 2 bases respectively, with 15 bases between them. This CDR3 is built from 16 residues. The CDR3 loop reads CASSYGGGQKNYGYTF. The CDR3, as DNA: TGTGCCAGCAGTTACGGAGGCGGCCAAAAGAACTATGGCTACACCTTC.

Only a few counts were recorded for this clone. The genes are TRBV2 and TRBJ2-5; the D gene is possibly TRBD2 (6 bases). The germline V gene encodes CDR1 SNHLY and CDR2 FYNNEI. Trimming shortened V by 7 bases and J by 4 bases, and 13 bases separated the two germline ends. This CDR3 contains 13 residues. This CDR3 reads CASNPGRSETQYF. The CDR3 nucleotides read TGTGCCAGCAATCCAGGGAGGTCAGAGACCCAGTACTTC.

The chain has TRBV10-3 and TRBJ2-7, with D unresolved. In germline, CDR1 is ENHRY, CDR2 SYGVKD. Between the trimmed V and J ends, which lost 3 bases and 1 base, there was a span of 4 bases. The CDR3 consists of 12 residues. The CDR3 bases are TGTGCCATCAGTGACACTTCCTACGAGCAGTACTTC. Translation: CAISDTSYEQYF.